These T cell receptor beta chains were read from a single sample in a study of blood T cell repertoires in COVID-19. Here immunoSEQ multiplex PCR was the method, and the copy in TCRdb shows in-frame clones only, minus some. The data contain 300,000 to 350,000 clones, 88% of them seen just once; the ten biggest clones take up over 4.5%. The sample comprised PBMCs or T cells enriched from blood (not recorded which). The receptors derive from a young man who had recovered from COVID-19. Both conserved end residues are part of each CDR3. The D gene is left open where the match is weak. A row's size may be missing; if present it is once, few, many or a size class.

d_call j_call v_call clone_size cdr3_aa cdr3_nt
NA TRBJ2-1 TRBV30 NA CAWSRQVDEQFF TGTGCCTGGAGTCGACAGGTGGATGAGCAGTTCTTC
NA TRBJ1-1 TRBV4-1 NA CASSQAAGVNTEAFF TGCGCCAGCAGCCAAGCCGCAGGGGTGAACACTGAAGCTTTCTTT
TRBD1 TRBJ1-5 TRBV28 few CASSLGTGGSNQPQHF TGTGCCAGCAGCCTCGGGACAGGGGGTAGCAATCAGCCCCAGCATTTT
NA TRBJ1-3 TRBV7-8 NA CASSLTTDTIYF TGTGCCAGCAGCCTGACTACAGACACCATATATTTT
NA TRBJ2-3 TRBV28 NA CASSSPGSTDTQYF TGTGCCAGCAGTTCCCCGGGGAGCACAGATACGCAGTATTTT
NA TRBJ2-7 TRBV19 NA CASSITLPSYEQYF TGTGCCAGTAGTATTACATTACCAAGCTACGAGCAGTACTTC
TRBD1 TRBJ1-1 TRBV3-1/TRBV3-2 few CASSQSGTGNTEAFF TGTGCCAGCAGCCAATCCGGGACAGGGAACACTGAAGCTTTCTTT
TRBD1 TRBJ1-1 TRBV6-5 once CASRETGGDEAFF TGTGCCAGCAGGGAGACAGGGGGCGATGAAGCTTTCTTT
TRBD1 TRBJ2-7 TRBV27 NA CASSTPPGQGFYEQYF TGTGCCAGCAGCACCCCACCGGGACAGGGTTTCTACGAGCAGTACTTC
NA TRBJ2-7 TRBV7-2 NA CASSLSSYEQYF TGTGCCAGCAGCCTGAGCTCCTACGAGCAGTACTTC
TRBD1 TRBJ2-6 TRBV18 NA CASSLYSGQGVSGANVLTF TGTGCCAGCTCACTGTACTCGGGACAGGGGGTATCTGGGGCCAACGTCCTGACTTTC
NA TRBJ1-1 TRBV6-5 NA CASTRGVNTEAFF TGTGCCAGCACGAGAGGAGTGAACACTGAAGCTTTCTTT
NA TRBJ1-3 TRBV5-6 NA CASSPGTPRNTIYF TGTGCCAGCAGCCCCGGGACACCTCGAAACACCATATATTTT
TRBD1 TRBJ1-6 TRBV28 NA CASRTGGARSPLHF TGTGCCAGCAGGACAGGGGGCGCGCGATCACCCCTCCACTTT
NA TRBJ1-6 TRBV11-2 NA CASSLDPGWSPLHF TGTGCCAGCAGCTTAGATCCAGGGTGGTCACCCCTCCACTTT
TRBD2 TRBJ2-1 TRBV6-4 NA CASSEKRGSYNEQFF TGTGCCAGCAGTGAAAAGCGGGGATCCTACAATGAGCAGTTCTTC
TRBD1 TRBJ2-2 TRBV28 few CASSRRTGGTGELFF TGTGCCAGCAGTCGGCGGACAGGGGGCACCGGGGAGCTGTTTTTT
TRBD1 TRBJ1-2 TRBV15 once CATSRGLDRGLGYTF TGTGCCACCAGCAGGGGACTGGACAGGGGACTTGGCTACACCTTC
NA TRBJ2-1 TRBV27 NA CASSFRAYTARSGEQFF TGTGCCAGCAGTTTCCGCGCCTACACCGCCCGGAGTGGGGAGCAGTTCTTC
NA TRBJ2-7 TRBV12-3/TRBV12-4 NA CASSDRQTYEQYF TGTGCCAGCAGTGACAGGCAAACCTACGAGCAGTACTTC
NA TRBJ1-3 TRBV19 NA CASSIAGMGSGNTIYF TGTGCCAGTAGTATAGCAGGGATGGGCTCTGGAAACACCATATATTTT
NA TRBJ1-5 TRBV29-1 NA CSVGGQGRGPQHF TGCAGCGTTGGTGGACAAGGCCGTGGGCCCCAGCATTTT
TRBD1 TRBJ1-5 TRBV30 NA CAWARGLDQPQHF TGTGCCTGGGCCAGGGGGCTTGATCAGCCCCAGCATTTT
NA TRBJ1-2 TRBV2 NA CASSERQTYGYTF TGTGCCAGCAGTGAGCGGCAGACTTATGGCTACACCTTC
NA TRBJ1-1 TRBV29-1 NA CSVEGQMNTEAFF TGCAGCGTGGAAGGACAGATGAACACTGAAGCTTTCTTT
NA TRBJ1-2 TRBV5-1 once CASSLERGTYGYTF TGCGCCAGCAGCTTGGAGCGCGGAACCTATGGCTACACCTTC
NA TRBJ1-2 TRBV19 NA CASSIISGEVGGYTF TGTGCCAGTAGTATTATTTCCGGGGAAGTAGGCGGCTACACCTTC
TRBD1 TRBJ2-6 TRBV27 NA CASSFSDRVGANVLTF TGTGCCAGCAGTTTCTCGGACAGGGTTGGGGCCAACGTCCTGACTTTC
NA TRBJ2-1 TRBV10-1 NA CASSPRTGLSYNEQFF TGCGCCAGCAGTCCCCGTACAGGGTTGTCCTACAATGAGCAGTTCTTC
TRBD1 TRBJ1-4 TRBV3-1/TRBV3-2 NA CASSQGRQGAEKLFF TGTGCCAGCAGCCAGGGGCGGCAGGGGGCTGAAAAACTGTTTTTT
TRBD1 TRBJ2-7 TRBV4-1 NA CASSQVPGGTYEQYF TGCGCCAGCAGCCAAGTCCCAGGGGGAACCTACGAGCAGTACTTC
TRBD2 TRBJ2-1 TRBV5-1 NA CASSLSGTSGKYEQFF TGCGCCAGCAGCCTATCGGGGACTAGCGGGAAATATGAGCAGTTCTTC
NA TRBJ1-4 TRBV5-1 once CASSGGTTNEKLFF TGCGCCAGCAGCGGGGGGACTACTAATGAAAAACTGTTTTTT
TRBD1 TRBJ2-2 TRBV5-1 NA CASSLQGDTGELFF TGCGCCAGCAGCTTACAGGGGGACACCGGGGAGCTGTTTTTT
TRBD2 TRBJ2-5 TRBV28 NA CASSLGGDQETQYF TGTGCCAGCAGTTTGGGGGGGGATCAAGAGACCCAGTACTTC
NA TRBJ1-1 TRBV2 NA CASSERTSNTEAFF TGTGCCAGCAGTGAACGGACATCGAACACTGAAGCTTTCTTT
TRBD1 TRBJ1-2 TRBV30 few CAWRRTGRVPYGYTF TGTGCCTGGAGGAGGACAGGGCGCGTGCCCTATGGCTACACCTTC
TRBD1 TRBJ1-2 TRBV28 NA CASSLTDPVGTDHGYTF TGTGCCAGCAGTTTAACCGACCCCGTAGGGACAGACCATGGCTACACCTTC
TRBD1 TRBJ2-1 TRBV2 NA CASSEPDRATNEQFF TGTGCCAGCAGTGAACCGGACAGGGCAACGAATGAGCAGTTCTTC
NA TRBJ2-7 TRBV27 NA CASSLVGGGYEQYF TGTGCCAGCAGTTTGGTAGGGGGTGGTTACGAGCAGTACTTC
NA TRBJ1-1 TRBV6-5 NA CASSYSEGNTEAFF TGTGCCAGCAGTTACTCGGAGGGGAACACTGAAGCTTTCTTT
NA TRBJ1-1 TRBV6-2/TRBV6-3 NA CASSYSRRQNTEAFF TGTGCCAGCAGTTACTCGAGGCGGCAGAACACTGAAGCTTTCTTT
NA TRBJ1-4 TRBV28 NA CASTGRPNEKLFF TGTGCCTCCACTGGGAGGCCTAATGAAAAACTGTTTTTT
NA TRBJ2-3 TRBV7-9 NA CASSLARQSTDTQYF TGTGCCAGCAGCTTAGCGAGGCAGAGCACAGATACGCAGTATTTT
NA TRBJ1-2 TRBV6-5 NA CASSYRDTSNYGYTF TGTGCCAGCAGTTACAGGGACACCAGTAACTATGGCTACACCTTC
NA TRBJ1-1 TRBV7-7 once CASSLHLNTEAFF TGTGCCAGCAGCTTACATTTGAACACTGAAGCTTTCTTT